One sample yielded the 23 T cell receptor beta chains listed below, sequenced in a study of molecular identifiers for immune sequencing clone quantification. MiXCR was run by TCRdb on the PCR reads, yielding one entry per CDR3 protein. The profile shows 63,000 or so distinct CDR3 sequences, around a sixth of them singletons. Specimen: naive CD8+ T cells from blood, with Jurkat cell RNA spiked in. The subset: FACS-sorted CD8+CD4-CCR7+CD45RA+ naive T cells. The receptor source for this set is a human donor in good health. Some libraries in this study had Jurkat cell RNA spiked in.

This clonotype was seen repeatedly, ten times or more. The gene calls are TRBV7-9 and TRBJ2-1; the match to TRBD1 covers 7 bases. The V gene end was trimmed by 7 bases and the J gene end by 3 bases; junction bases not matched to a gene: 12. CDR1 is SEHNR and CDR2 is FQNEAQ in the germline V gene (reference sequence). The CDR3 consists of 16 residues. The CDR3 reads CASTDPLWDSYNEQFF. For the CDR3, the DNA is TGTGCCAGCACCGACCCCCTGTGGGACAGCTACAATGAGCAGTTCTTC.

Many counts were recorded for this clonotype. The chain recombines TRBV27 with TRBJ1-5; 7 bases are a match to TRBD1. The CDR3 totals 14 residues. V shed 8 bases, J shed 5 bases, and the junction held 9 bases outside the gene matches. Per germline, CDR1 MNHEY and CDR2 SMNVEV (reference sequence). The CDR3 region is CASRAFTGDQPQHF. CDR3 bases: TGTGCCAGCCGAGCCTTTACAGGGGATCAGCCCCAGCATTTT.

In the case of this clonotype: A much larger clone is a single base away; this may be a read error. The V and J genes are TRBV20-1 and TRBJ1-1; a weak D match, TRBD1 (5 bases). The germline CDR1 and CDR2 sequences are DFQATT and SNEGSKA (reference sequence). V gave up 8 bases and J gave up 3 bases, with 16 bases separating them. The CDR3 has 13 amino acids. DNA of the CDR3: TGCAGTACTCGCAGCGGGGCCTACACTGAAGCTTTCTTT. Translation gives CSTRSGAYTEAFF.

This clonotype was counted between two and nine times. The V gene is TRBV12-3 or TRBV12-4, the J gene TRBJ1-5, with a possible D match to TRBD1 (5 bases). Trimming took off 6 bases at V and 5 bases at J, with 17 bases between the two ends. The CDR3 loop spans 15 amino acids. CDR3 nucleotide sequence: TGTGCCAGCAGCAGGACATCAGGAAACCATCAGCCCCAGCATTTT. It yields the protein CASSRTSGNHQPQHF.

Many counts were recorded for this clonotype. This sequence joins TRBV29-1 and TRBJ2-2, with a weak D call TRBD2 (6 bases). Trimming left V 8 bases short and J 3 bases short, with 16 bases between. Germline V gene lookup returns CDR1 SQVTM and CDR2 ANQGSEA. The CDR3 contains 14 residues. CDR3 region: CSLPPGVYTGELFF. CDR3 sequence (DNA): TGCAGCCTGCCCCCGGGAGTTTACACCGGGGAGCTGTTTTTT.

DNA of the CDR3: TGTGCTAGTGGTACCCCCGAGTCCCACGAGCAGTACTTC. Amino acids: CASGTPESHEQYF. This chain connects TRBV12-5 to TRBJ2-7, with no clear D. This CDR3 spans 13 amino acids. Germline V gives CDR1 LGHNT, CDR2 FRNRAP. V was shortened by 5 bases and J by 5 bases, with 13 bases between the two germline ends. Together with reference TRBV12-5 and TRBJ2-7, the CDR3 gives the full variable domain: DARVTQTPRHKVTEMGQEVTMRCQPILGHNTVFWYRQTMMQGLELLAYFRNRAPLDDSGMPKDRFSAEMPDATLATLKIQPSEPRDSAVYFCASGTPESHEQYFGPGTRLTVT.

This clonotype was counted at least ten times. V usage is TRBV6-5 and J usage is TRBJ1-4; D gene unclear. CDR1 MNHEY and CDR2 SVGAGI come from the germline V gene. V lost 2 bases to trimming and J lost 8 bases, with 3 bases between them. This CDR3 spans 11 amino acids. The DNA of the CDR3 is TGTGCCAGCAGTTACGGGGAAAAACTGTTTTTT. This translates into CASSYGEKLFF.

About this clonotype itself: A much larger clone lies one base from this, so it may be a read error. The chain combines TRBV11-3 with TRBJ2-1; 10 bases line up with TRBD2. The CDR3 loop spans 15 amino acids. The V and J ends lost 1 base and 8 bases, in that order; junction bases with no gene match: 5. Per the germline V gene, CDR1 is SGHNT and CDR2 is YENEEA. The CDR3 DNA reads as TGTGCCAGCAGCTTAGTAGCGGGAGGTCGCCATGAGCAGTTCTTC. Translated: CASSLVAGGRHEQFF.

This clonotype has a count of ten or more. The genes are TRBV7-8 and TRBJ1-5, with TRBD1 matching 9 bases. V was clipped by 1 base and J by 4 bases; unmatched bases: 5. From germline, CDR1 is SGHVS and CDR2 FQNEAQ. The CDR3 extends over 16 amino acids. The DNA for the CDR3 is TGTGCCAGCAGCTTAGGGACAGGGGCGGCAAATCAGCCCCAGCATTTT. It is translated as CASSLGTGAANQPQHF.

This clonotype appeared many times. The rearrangement uses TRBV4-1 and TRBJ2-7, with unresolved D. Germline values: CDR1 MGHRA, CDR2 YSYEKL. There are 16 residues in the CDR3. Trimming shortened V by 0 bases and J by 0 bases, and 12 bases separated the two germline ends. CDR3 protein: CASSQELGLSSYEQYF. CDR3 nucleotide sequence: TGCGCCAGCAGCCAAGAACTGGGATTAAGCTCCTACGAGCAGTACTTC.

This clonotype was found many times. This could be a read error, since a much larger clone is one nucleotide away. Given the absence of the conserved phenylalanine or tryptophan at the CDR3 end, a read error is likely. In nucleotides, the CDR3 is TGTGCCAGCAGTTACCGGGGGTACACTGAAGCTTTCCTT. Encoded protein: CASSYRGYTEAFL. The rearrangement uses TRBV6-2 or TRBV6-3 and TRBJ1-1, with D maybe TRBD1 (5 bases). The germline CDR1 and CDR2 sequences are MNHEY and SVGEGT. This CDR3 spans 13 amino acids. Trimming stripped 2 bases from V and 3 bases from J, with 7 bases between.

This clonotype has a count of ten or more. The CDR3 DNA is TGTGCCAGCAGCTCCGGACTGGAGCGTGGAGATACGCAGTATTTT. Translated: CASSSGLERGDTQYF. The chain couples TRBV13 to TRBJ2-3; D may be TRBD2 (5 bases). The CDR3 length is 15 residues. V was trimmed by 4 bases and J by 5 bases, leaving 16 bases between them. Germline V gives CDR1 PRHDT, CDR2 FYEKMQ (reference sequence).

This clonotype has only a few counts. The gene calls are TRBV5-1 and TRBJ1-1; TRBD1 is a possible D gene (5 bases). V was pared by 6 bases and J by 3 bases, with 15 bases between. The germline V gene encodes CDR1 SGHRS and CDR2 YFSETQ. The CDR3 loop spans 14 amino acids. CDR3 amino acids: CASNENPGDTEAFF. In DNA, the CDR3 is TGCGCCAGCAACGAGAACCCGGGGGACACTGAAGCTTTCTTT.

This clonotype has at least ten counts. The V call is TRBV5-1, the J call TRBJ1-3; D remains unclear. There are 15 residues in the CDR3. V was shortened by 4 bases and J by 0 bases, with 11 bases between the two germline ends. Germline CDR1 reads SGHRS; CDR2 reads YFSETQ. CDR3 amino acids: CASSQDGISGNTIYF. The CDR3 coding sequence is TGCGCCAGCAGCCAGGACGGAATCTCTGGAAACACCATATATTTT.

This clonotype was recorded many times. The gene calls are TRBV20-1 and TRBJ1-1; 8 nucleotides agree with TRBD1. This CDR3 has 16 residues. Looked up from germline, CDR1 is DFQATT and CDR2 is SNEGSKA (reference sequence). With V trimmed by 0 bases and J by 1 base, 7 bases remained unmatched. CDR3 in amino acids: CSAREVAGGWNTEAFF. CDR3 bases: TGCAGTGCTAGAGAGGTCGCAGGGGGCTGGAACACTGAAGCTTTCTTT.

A remark on this clonotype: A much larger clone differs from this one at a single base, so this may be a read error. The gene calls are TRBV7-7 and TRBJ2-2; 8 bases line up with TRBD1. CDR3 length: 15 residues. Germline assignment: CDR1 SSHAT and CDR2 FNYEAQ (reference sequence). CDR3 sequence reads: CASSSGTGGAGELFF. CDR3 DNA: TGTGCTAGCAGCTCCGGGACAGGAGGCGCCGGGGAGCTGTTTTTT.

The table lists this clonotype with many counts. This chain joins TRBV6-5 and TRBJ2-1; D possibly corresponds to TRBD1 (6 bases). The CDR3 runs 12 residues. CDR1 MNHEY and CDR2 SVGAGI come from the germline V gene. V was trimmed by 6 bases and J by 10 bases, leaving 13 bases between them. The CDR3 sequence is CASSPAGTEQFF. CDR3 in DNA: TGTGCCAGCAGCCCTGCCGGGACAGAGCAGTTCTTC.

The chain has TRBV28 and TRBJ2-2; no clear D. The CDR3 has 14 residues. Germline assignment: CDR1 MDHEN and CDR2 SYDVKM. V was clipped by 9 bases and J by 0 bases, with 11 bases between them. CDR3 in amino acids: CASCGVANTGELFF. The CDR3 region has the DNA TGTGCCAGTTGTGGGGTAGCGAACACCGGGGAGCTGTTTTTT.

This clonotype was observed a handful of times. The chain couples TRBV6-5 to TRBJ2-1; D may be TRBD2 (6 bases). Germline V CDR1 and CDR2: MNHEY, SVGAGI. V gave up 0 bases and J gave up 6 bases, with 15 bases separating them. This CDR3 has 16 residues. CDR3 bases: TGTGCCAGCAGTTACTCGACGGGAGAAAAAGGCAATGAGCAGTTCTTC. It is translated as CASSYSTGEKGNEQFF.

This clonotype is a singleton in its sample. A much larger clone differs by one base, so this may be a read error. This chain uses TRBV20-1 with TRBJ1-2; D call uncertain. This CDR3 region has 11 residues. The germline V gene has CDR1 DFQATT and CDR2 SNEGSKA (reference sequence). For the CDR3, the DNA is TGCGGTTTTTACCTGAATACCCAGTACACCTTC. Its translation is CGFYLNTQYTF.

Written as DNA, the CDR3 is TGTGCCAGCAGTGAAGCGCCCGGACCCTACGAGCAGTACTTC. This translates into CASSEAPGPYEQYF. This chain uses TRBV2 with TRBJ2-7, with unresolved D. V was trimmed by 0 bases and J by 2 bases, leaving 8 bases between them. This CDR3 comprises 14 residues. CDR1 and CDR2 from the germline V gene are SNHLY and FYNNEI.

This clonotype occurred many times. This chain connects TRBV7-6 to TRBJ2-5; either TRBD1 or TRBD2 may fit D (5 bases each). CDR1 SGHVS and CDR2 FNYEAQ come from the germline V gene. V was shortened by 3 bases and J by 4 bases, with 12 bases between the two germline ends. The CDR3 runs to 14 residues. CDR3 bases: TGTGCCAGCAGCTTCCTAGAGGGGCGAGAGACCCAGTACTTC. Translation gives CASSFLEGRETQYF. Full variable domain (missing parts from reference TRBV7-6 and TRBJ2-5): GAGVSQSPRYKVTKRGQDVALRCDPISGHVSLYWYRQALGQGPEFLTYFNYEAQQDKSGLPNDRFSAERPEGSISTLTIQRTEQRDSAMYRCASSFLEGRETQYFGPGTRLLVL.

The chain carries TRBV29-1 and TRBJ1-3; D might be TRBD1 (6 bases). CDR1 and CDR2 from the germline V gene are SQVTM and ANQGSEA. The CDR3 extends over 13 amino acids. V lost 6 bases, J lost 0 bases, and 9 bases lay in between. CDR3 residues: CSVWTDSGNTIYF. The CDR3 DNA is TGCAGCGTGTGGACAGACTCTGGAAACACCATATATTTT.